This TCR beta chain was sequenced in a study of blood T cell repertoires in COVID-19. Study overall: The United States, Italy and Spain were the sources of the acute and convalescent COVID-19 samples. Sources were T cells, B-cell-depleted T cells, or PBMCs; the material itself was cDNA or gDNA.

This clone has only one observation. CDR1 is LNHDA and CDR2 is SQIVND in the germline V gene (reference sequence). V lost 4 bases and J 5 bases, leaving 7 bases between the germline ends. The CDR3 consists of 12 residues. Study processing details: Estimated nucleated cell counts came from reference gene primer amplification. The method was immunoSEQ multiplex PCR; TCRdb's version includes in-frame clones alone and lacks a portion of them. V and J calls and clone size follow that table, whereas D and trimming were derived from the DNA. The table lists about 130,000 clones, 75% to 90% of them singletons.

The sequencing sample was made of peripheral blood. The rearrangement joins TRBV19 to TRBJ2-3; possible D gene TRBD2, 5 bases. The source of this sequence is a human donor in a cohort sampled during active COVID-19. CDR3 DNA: TGTGCCAGTAGTAGAGGGCTAGATACGCAGTATTTT. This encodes CASSRGLDTQYF. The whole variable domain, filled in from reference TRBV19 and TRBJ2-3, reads DGGITQSPKYLFRKEGQNVTLSCEQNLNHDAMYWYRQDPGQGLRLIYYSQIVNDFQKGDIAEGYSVSREKKESFPLTVTSAQKNPTAFYLCASSRGLDTQYFGPGTRLTVL.